The 20 T cell receptor beta chains reported below all come from one sample, sequenced in a study of cytomegalovirus exposure and HLA in healthy donors. The study ran its PCR with 60 Vbeta and 13 Jbeta primers. Method: immunoSEQ multiplex PCR; TCRdb's copy keeps in-frame clones and lacks some. The data show about 180,000 clones, roughly 84% seen once. Sequenced: PBMCs. These receptors originate from a girl between 2 and 10 years old in good health and CMV-seropositive.

The chain is built from TRBV30 and TRBJ1-1; weak D call: TRBD1 (5 bases). The V end was cut by 2 bases, the J end by 11 bases, with 18 bases between. The CDR3 spans 13 residues. The V gene's germline CDR1 is GTSNPN and CDR2 SVGIG (reference sequence). The CDR3 is CAWSTRGPSEAFF. CDR3 sequence (DNA): TGTGCCTGGAGTACTAGGGGACCTAGCGAGGCTTTCTTT. The full variable domain, with the rest looked up from reference TRBV30 and TRBJ1-1, is SQTIHQWPATLVQPVGSPLSLECTVEGTSNPNLYWYRQAAGRGLQLLFYSVGIGQISSEVPQNLSASRPQDRQFILSSKKLLLSDSGFYLCAWSTRGPSEAFFGQGTRLTVV.

This clone was seen a single time. The chain couples TRBV14 to TRBJ1-2; D may be TRBD1 (5 bases). CDR1 and CDR2 from the germline V gene are SGHDN and FVKESK. The V end was cut by 4 bases, the J end by 4 bases, with 13 bases between. The CDR3 covers 14 residues. This CDR3 reads CASSPTGGGYGYTF. In DNA, the CDR3 is TGTGCCAGCAGCCCCACTGGGGGAGGCTATGGCTACACCTTC.

The chain recombines TRBV7-9 with TRBJ1-1; tentatively, D is TRBD1 (6 bases). CDR3 length equals 12 residues. Germline V gene lookup returns CDR1 SEHNR and CDR2 FQNEAQ (reference sequence). With 5 bases removed from V and 4 bases from J, the gap between germline ends came to 8 bases. The CDR3 sequence is CASSQGFTEAFF. In DNA, the CDR3 is TGTGCCAGCAGCCAGGGGTTCACTGAAGCTTTCTTT. Full variable domain (rest looked up from reference TRBV7-9 and TRBJ1-1): DTGVSQNPRHKITKRGQNVTFRCDPISEHNRLYWYRQTLGQGPEFLTYFQNEAQLEKSRLLSDRFSAERPKGSFSTLEIQRTEQGDSAMYLCASSQGFTEAFFGQGTRLTVV.

J is TRBJ2-7 and V is TRBV9, with 9 bases lining up with TRBD1. V gave up 1 base and J gave up 4 bases; unmatched junction bases: 6. This CDR3 has 15 amino acids. Looked up from germline, CDR1 is SGDLS and CDR2 is YYNGEE. For the CDR3, the DNA is TGTGCCAGCAGCGTAAGGGGGACAGGGTATTACGAGCAGTACTTC. This codes for CASSVRGTGYYEQYF.

The rearrangement uses TRBV4-1 and TRBJ2-1; 9 bases line up with TRBD2. V lost 8 bases to trimming and J lost 0 bases; unmatched junction nucleotides: 8. CDR1 and CDR2 from the germline V gene are MGHRA and YSYEKL. This CDR3 has 16 residues. The CDR3 nucleotides read TGCGCCAGCGGCGGGGGGGATTTAAACTCCTACAATGAGCAGTTCTTC. This codes for CASGGGDLNSYNEQFF.

The chain combines TRBV28 with TRBJ1-1; D may be TRBD1 (6 bases). The germline gives CDR1 MDHEN, CDR2 SYDVKM. Trimming pared 8 bases from V and 4 bases from J, leaving 11 bases between. The CDR3 sequence is 12 residues long. The CDR3 DNA reads as TGTGCCAGCGGGAGGGGGGGCACTGAAGCTTTCTTT. It translates to CASGRGGTEAFF.

The J gene is TRBJ2-3, the V gene TRBV10-1; TRBD2 aligns across 7 bases. There are 15 residues in the CDR3. J was trimmed by 2 bases and V by 7 bases; bases with no gene match: 9. Per the germline V gene, CDR1 is WNHNN and CDR2 is SYGVQD (reference sequence). In DNA form, the CDR3 reads TGCGCCAGCATACCCTGGGGAGGGTTCACAGATACGCAGTATTTT. Residues: CASIPWGGFTDTQYF.

V gene TRBV9 combines with J gene TRBJ2-1; TRBD2 agrees at 14 bases. This CDR3 contains 15 residues. Per the germline V gene, CDR1 is SGDLS and CDR2 is YYNGEE. J lost 6 bases, V lost 3 bases, and 2 bases had no gene match. Written as DNA, the CDR3 is TGTGCCAGCAGCGAGACTAGCGGGAGGGTCAATGAGCAGTTCTTC. Amino acid sequence: CASSETSGRVNEQFF.

This clone was seen once. The V gene is TRBV15, the J gene TRBJ2-3; 9 bases line up with TRBD2. The CDR3 has 16 amino acids. Germline CDR1 and CDR2: LNHNV and YYDKDF (reference sequence). J lost 6 bases, V lost 1 base, and 8 bases had no gene match. Here the CDR3 reads CATSRAWRGGRDTQYF. Here the CDR3 DNA reads TGTGCCACCAGCAGAGCTTGGCGGGGGGGAAGGGATACGCAGTATTTT.

This chain's CDR3 is CAWSVEWDRGNNEQFF. The CDR3 coding sequence is TGTGCCTGGAGTGTAGAGTGGGACAGGGGGAACAATGAGCAGTTCTTC. The V gene is TRBV30, the J gene TRBJ2-1; TRBD1 matches at 11 bases. The germline V gene encodes CDR1 GTSNPN and CDR2 SVGIG (reference sequence). V shed 0 bases and J 5 bases; nucleotides not matched to a gene: 6. This CDR3 is built from 16 residues. The complete variable domain, with remaining parts taken from reference TRBV30 and TRBJ2-1, reads SQTIHQWPATLVQPVGSPLSLECTVEGTSNPNLYWYRQAAGRGLQLLFYSVGIGQISSEVPQNLSASRPQDRQFILSSKKLLLSDSGFYLCAWSVEWDRGNNEQFFGPGTRLTVL.

This clone has just one count. V and J are TRBV19 and TRBJ1-5, with D possibly being TRBD1 (5 bases). The CDR3 has 15 amino acids. V was pared by 6 bases and J by 0 bases, with 12 bases between. The germline V gene encodes CDR1 LNHDA and CDR2 SQIVND (reference sequence). The CDR3, as DNA: TGTGCCAGTAGAAAGACAGATTTTAGCAATCAGCCCCAGCATTTT. Its translation is CASRKTDFSNQPQHF.

The genes are TRBV7-9 and TRBJ1-1, with D uncertain. V dropped 5 bases and J dropped 6 bases, with 25 bases sitting between them. The CDR3 is made up of 17 amino acids. The germline CDR1 and CDR2 sequences are SEHNR and FQNEAQ (reference sequence). CDR3 protein: CASSKLRFDFGTSEAFF. The CDR3 nucleotides are TGTGCCAGCAGCAAGCTTAGATTTGACTTCGGCACGTCTGAAGCTTTCTTT.

The chain uses TRBV4-1 and TRBJ2-5; 8 positions match TRBD2. V was clipped by 5 bases and J by 1 base; unmatched bases: 3. CDR1 and CDR2 from the germline V gene are MGHRA and YSYEKL. This CDR3 contains 14 residues. The CDR3: CASSSRGGQETQYF. CDR3 DNA: TGCGCCAGCAGCTCCCGGGGGGGCCAAGAGACCCAGTACTTC.

This sequence joins TRBV18 and TRBJ1-5; 8 nucleotides match TRBD1. This CDR3 comprises 13 residues. V lost 3 bases to trimming and J lost 5 bases; unmatched junction nucleotides: 0. Germline CDR1 KGHSH, CDR2 LQKENI. The CDR3: CASSPDRDQPQHF. The CDR3 coding sequence is TGTGCCAGCTCACCGGACAGGGATCAGCCCCAGCATTTT.

This CDR3 is CASSLPGQRGYTF. DNA of the CDR3: TGTGCCAGCAGCTTGCCCGGACAGCGTGGCTACACCTTC. This sequence joins TRBV7-9 and TRBJ1-2, with a tentative D call TRBD1 (6 bases). CDR1 and CDR2 (germline): SEHNR, FQNEAQ (reference sequence). The length of the CDR3 is 13 residues. Trimming stripped 3 bases from V and 7 bases from J, with 12 bases between.

J is TRBJ1-3 and V is TRBV5-8, with D unclear. This CDR3 has 14 amino acids. Trimming stripped 1 base from V and 3 bases from J, with 8 bases between. Germline V lookup: CDR1 SGHTS, CDR2 YDEGEE. CDR3 coding DNA: TGTGCCAGCAGCTTGCTGGGAGTTGGAAACACCATATATTTT. Translating gives CASSLLGVGNTIYF.

The genes are TRBV11-3 and TRBJ2-3, with TRBD2 matching 11 bases. With 5 bases clipped from V and 2 bases from J, the junction kept 6 bases outside the gene matches. The germline V gene has CDR1 SGHNT and CDR2 YENEEA. The CDR3 totals 16 residues. The CDR3 DNA reads as TGTGCCAGCAGCGCAGGGACTAGCGGATTCACAGATACGCAGTATTTT. Amino acid sequence: CASSAGTSGFTDTQYF.

J is TRBJ1-1 and V is TRBV28, with TRBD1 identical over 11 bases. The CDR3 totals 16 residues. Germline V CDR1 and CDR2: MDHEN, SYDVKM. J gave up 1 base and V 0 bases, and 1 base lay outside the gene matches. The CDR3 nucleotides read TGTGCCAGCAGTTTATGGGGACAGGGGGGGAACACTGAAGCTTTCTTT. Its protein is CASSLWGQGGNTEAFF.

The chain employs TRBV6-1 and TRBJ2-1; D is possibly TRBD1 (6 bases). The length of the CDR3 is 16 residues. V gave up 1 base and J gave up 7 bases, with 17 bases separating them. Germline loops: CDR1 MNHNS, CDR2 SASEGT. The CDR3 loop reads CASSEGGGYYRNEQFF. The CDR3 DNA sequence: TGTGCCAGCAGTGAAGGAGGGGGATACTACAGGAATGAGCAGTTCTTC.

This clone was counted once. Since no conserved phenylalanine or tryptophan closes the CDR3, a read error is the likely cause. This chain links TRBV27 with TRBJ2-7, with 8 nucleotides matching TRBD1. This CDR3 spans 13 amino acids. Per the germline V gene, CDR1 is MNHEY and CDR2 is SMNVEV (reference sequence). Trimming at V came to 5 bases and at J to 4 bases, leaving 4 bases not matched to a gene. CDR3 residues: CASSGQGAYEQYS. The CDR3 DNA follows: TGTGCCAGCAGTGGACAGGGAGCGTACGAGCAGTACTCC.